The rows below give T cell receptor beta chains drawn from one sample of a study of immune evolution from preneoplasia to lung adenocarcinoma. The table came from immunoSEQ multiplex PCR; TCRdb's copy has only in-frame clones and leaves some out. The sample carries around 11,000 clones, 78% recorded once. The sequenced material came from FFPE minimally invasive lung adenocarcinoma tissue. These receptors originate from a person aged 55-79 years with lung adenocarcinoma. CDR3s include the opening cysteine and the closing phenylalanine or tryptophan. D genes are given only for firm matches. Part of the rows lack a size; the others show once, few, many or a class for expanded clones.

NA	TRBJ1-2	NA	TRBV6-5	TGTGCCAGCAGTTACGTCGACAGGACGACAAACTATGGCTACACCTTC	CASSYVDRTTNYGYTF
NA	TRBJ1-1	NA	TRBV28	TGTGCCAGCCGAGAGGCCAGTCCAAACACTGAAGCTTTCTTT	CASREASPNTEAFF
NA	TRBJ1-2	NA	TRBV5-5	TGTGCCAGCAGCTTGGCCATCTGGGGCTCCTATGGCTACACCTTC	CASSLAIWGSYGYTF
NA	TRBJ2-5	TRBD2	TRBV10-3	TGTGCCATCGGTCGGGGGGAGGAGACCCAGTACTTC	CAIGRGEETQYF
NA	TRBJ2-4	NA	TRBV7-9	TGTGCCAGCAGCTTTAGCGGAAAAAACATTCAGTACTTC	CASSFSGKNIQYF
NA	TRBJ1-2	NA	TRBV7-6	TGTGCCAGCAGCCCGACAGGCAACCTAGACGGCTACACCTTC	CASSPTGNLDGYTF
NA	TRBJ2-1	NA	TRBV15	TGTGCCACCAGCAGAGACCTACAGGGATCCTTCTTC	CATSRDLQGSFF
NA	TRBJ2-7	NA	TRBV10-3	TGTGCCATCAGTGACAGGGGTACCTACGAGCAGTACTTC	CAISDRGTYEQYF
NA	TRBJ2-1	NA	TRBV14	TGTGCCAGCAGCCAAACAGGGATATCCTACAATGAGCAGTTCTTC	CASSQTGISYNEQFF
once	TRBJ2-1	NA	TRBV6-5	TGTGCCAGCAGTTACTGGGGCTCCTCAGACAATGAGCAGTTCTTC	CASSYWGSSDNEQFF
NA	TRBJ1-1	NA	TRBV27	TGTGCCAGCAGTTTAACTGGGGGCACTGAAGCTTTCTTT	CASSLTGGTEAFF
NA	TRBJ1-5	TRBD1	TRBV9	TGTGCCAGCAGCGTAGGGGGACAGGGGGCAGATCAGCCCCAGCATTTT	CASSVGGQGADQPQHF
NA	TRBJ2-7	TRBD2	TRBV28	TGTGCCAGCCAGCGGGGCTCCTCCTACGAGCAGTACTTC	CASQRGSSYEQYF
once	TRBJ2-2	NA	TRBV2	TGTGCCAGCAGTGGGGACGCCGGGGAGCTGTTTTTT	CASSGDAGELFF
NA	TRBJ1-3	NA	TRBV28	TGTGCCAGCAGTCAAGTGGGGCCCTCTGGAAACACCATATATTTT	CASSQVGPSGNTIYF
once	TRBJ1-5	TRBD1	TRBV7-9	TGTGCCAGCAGCTTCGGACAGGGGTTTCAGCCCCAGCATTTT	CASSFGQGFQPQHF
NA	TRBJ2-3	NA	TRBV5-8	TGTGCCAGCAGCGGGGGGCCAGGGAGCACAGATACGCAGTATTTT	CASSGGPGSTDTQYF
NA	TRBJ2-2	NA	TRBV28	TGTGCCAGCAGCTCCGTTTATCCCAGGAACACCGGGGAGCTGTTTTTT	CASSSVYPRNTGELFF
NA	TRBJ2-7	TRBD1	TRBV5-6	TGTGCCAGCAGTCCTCCGGGACAGGGGTCCTACGAGCAGTACTTC	CASSPPGQGSYEQYF
NA	TRBJ1-5	TRBD1	TRBV19	TGTGCTAGTAGTACTCGGGACAGGGGGCCTAGCAATCAGCCCCAGCATTTT	CASSTRDRGPSNQPQHF
NA	TRBJ2-1	TRBD2	TRBV6-1	TGTGCCATACCTGGCGGGACTAGGGGATCCAATGAGCAGTTCTTC	CAIPGGTRGSNEQFF
NA	TRBJ1-5	NA	TRBV19	TGTGCCAGCAAGGGGGTCTGGAATCAGCCCCAGCATTTT	CASKGVWNQPQHF
NA	TRBJ1-5	NA	TRBV20-1	TGCAGTGCTAGCGGGGACCAGCCCCAGCATTTT	CSASGDQPQHF
NA	TRBJ2-5	NA	TRBV18	TGTGCCAGCTCACCGAAAGAGACCCAGTACTTC	CASSPKETQYF
NA	TRBJ2-2	NA	TRBV7-7	TGTGCTAGCAGCTTATCCTCGGACAGGAACACCGGGGAGCTGTTTTTT	CASSLSSDRNTGELFF
NA	TRBJ1-1	TRBD1	TRBV4-1	TGCGCCAGCAGCCAGCCGGACAGGTTGAGCACTGAAGCTTTCTTT	CASSQPDRLSTEAFF
NA	TRBJ2-6	TRBD1	TRBV19	TGTGCCAGTAGTACCCGGGACAGGCTTTCTGGGGCCAACGTCCTGACTTTC	CASSTRDRLSGANVLTF
NA	TRBJ2-7	NA	TRBV11-2	TGTGCCAGCAGCTTAGCATTGGGGGAGCAGTACTTC	CASSLALGEQYF
NA	TRBJ2-1	TRBD2	TRBV6-4	TGTGCCAGCAGTGAACTAGCGGGGGCCTACAATGAGCAGTTCTTC	CASSELAGAYNEQFF
NA	TRBJ1-5	NA	TRBV10-1	TGCGCCAGCAGTGATTTCTATAGCAATCAGCCCCAGCATTTT	CASSDFYSNQPQHF
NA	TRBJ2-7	TRBD1	TRBV18	TGTGCCAGCTCCCCCGGGGGACAGGGGTACGAGCAGTACTTC	CASSPGGQGYEQYF
NA	TRBJ2-7	NA	TRBV11-2	TGTGCCAGCAGCCCTACCCCTCCCTACGAGCAGTACTTC	CASSPTPPYEQYF
NA	TRBJ1-3	NA	TRBV30	TGTGCCTGGACCTACGGGGGAAACACCATATATTTT	CAWTYGGNTIYF
NA	TRBJ1-2	TRBD1	TRBV7-9	TGTGCCAGCAGCTTAAGTGGACAGGGGTTTGGCTACACCTTC	CASSLSGQGFGYTF
once	TRBJ2-7	NA	TRBV7-2	TGTGCCAGCAGCCCCCTCCCCTACGAGCAGTACTTC	CASSPLPYEQYF